Sequencing of this T cell receptor beta chain was carried out in a study of early T cells in non-severe SARS-CoV-2 infection. TCRdb used MiXCR to reprocess the 5' RACE reads, holding one entry per CDR3 protein. The sample has 45,000 to 75,000 distinct CDR3 sequences, around an eighth seen once; the top ten hold 4.8%. Trimming removed 2 bases from V and 7 bases from J; junction bases left unmatched: 8. CDR3 length: 17 residues. CDR1 is MNHEY, CDR2 SVGAGI, per germline. The chain couples TRBV6-5 to TRBJ1-4; 12 bases are shared with TRBD1. This sequence was found in an adult who was a healthcare worker with PCR-confirmed SARS-CoV-2 infection or an uninfected control (not recorded which). The sample comprised whole blood. This CDR3 is CASSYGGQGADFEKLFF. The DNA for the CDR3 is TGTGCCAGCAGTTACGGGGGACAGGGGGCCGATTTTGAAAAACTGTTTTTT.